Given below is one TCR beta chain in context. Antigen unknown. CD45RO-negative, CCR7-selected cells formed the naive CD8 fraction, which excluded terminally differentiated effector memory CD45RA+ cells. This record comes from a study of shared clonotypes between healthy human individuals. The CDR3 totals 15 residues. V dropped 0 bases and J dropped 4 bases, with 12 bases sitting between them. Germline CDR1 SGHAT, CDR2 FQNNGV. General study points: It was only blood that was sampled, and tissue repertoires likely differ.

Genomic DNA of each subset was evenly split across several immunoSEQ plates. An approximately 200 ng quantity of DNA, 25,000 to 35,000 T cell genomes, went into the sorted-subset replicate PCRs. Sequencing was performed with immunoSEQ multiplex PCR; in TCRdb, only in-frame clones are kept and a portion is missing. The table shows a few million clones, with around 93% occurring only once. The J gene is TRBJ2-5, the V gene TRBV11-2; D remains ambiguous. The sequencing input was naive CD8+ T cells from PBMCs. This TCR came from a man younger than 35 in good health. Some clones in this sample may be carry-over from other donors' samples. DNA for the CDR3: TGTGCCAGCAGCTTAGATGGGCAGTGGGGAGAGACCCAGTACTTC. Its translation is CASSLDGQWGETQYF. The full variable domain, in which reference TRBV11-2 and TRBJ2-5 provide the parts outside the CDR3, is EAGVAQSPRYKIIEKRQSVAFWCNPISGHATLYWYQQILGQGPKLLIQFQNNGVVDDSQLPKDRFSAERLKGVDSTLKIQPAKLEDSAVYLCASSLDGQWGETQYFGPGTRLLVL.